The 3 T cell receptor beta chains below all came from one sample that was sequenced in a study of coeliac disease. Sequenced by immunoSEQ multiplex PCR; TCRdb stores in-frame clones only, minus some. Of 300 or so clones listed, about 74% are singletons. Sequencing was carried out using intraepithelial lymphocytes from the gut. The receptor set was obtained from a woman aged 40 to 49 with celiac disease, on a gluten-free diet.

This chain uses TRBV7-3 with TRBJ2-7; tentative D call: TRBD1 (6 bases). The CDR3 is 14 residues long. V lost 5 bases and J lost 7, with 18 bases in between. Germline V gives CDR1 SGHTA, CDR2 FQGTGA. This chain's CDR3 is CASSPSGTIQEQYF. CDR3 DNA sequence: TGTGCCAGCAGCCCCTCCGGGACAATTCAAGAGCAGTACTTC.

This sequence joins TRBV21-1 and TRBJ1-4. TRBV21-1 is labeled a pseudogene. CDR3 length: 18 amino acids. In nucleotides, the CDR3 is TGTGCCAGCAGTGAAAGTCTCAGTCTCCTAGTCGACAATGAAAAACTGTTTTTT. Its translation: CASSESLSLLVDNEKLFF.

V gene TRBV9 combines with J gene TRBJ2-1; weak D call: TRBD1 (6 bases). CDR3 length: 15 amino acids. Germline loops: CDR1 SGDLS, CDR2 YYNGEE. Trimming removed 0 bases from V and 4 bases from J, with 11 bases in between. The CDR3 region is CASSVAGAGYNEQFF. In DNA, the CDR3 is TGTGCCAGCAGCGTAGCAGGGGCAGGGTACAATGAGCAGTTCTTC.